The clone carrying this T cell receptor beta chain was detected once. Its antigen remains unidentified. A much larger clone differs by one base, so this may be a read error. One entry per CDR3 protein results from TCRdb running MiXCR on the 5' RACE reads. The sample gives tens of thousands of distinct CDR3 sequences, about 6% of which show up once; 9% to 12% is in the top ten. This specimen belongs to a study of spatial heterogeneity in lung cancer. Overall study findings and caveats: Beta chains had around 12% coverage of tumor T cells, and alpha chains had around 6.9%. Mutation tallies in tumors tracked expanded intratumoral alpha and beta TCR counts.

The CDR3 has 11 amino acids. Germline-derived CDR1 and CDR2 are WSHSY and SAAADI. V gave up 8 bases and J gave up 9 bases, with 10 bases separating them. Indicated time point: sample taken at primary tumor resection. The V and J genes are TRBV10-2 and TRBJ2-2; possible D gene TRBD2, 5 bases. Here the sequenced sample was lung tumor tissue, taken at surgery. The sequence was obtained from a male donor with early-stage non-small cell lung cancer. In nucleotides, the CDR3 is TGCGCCAGCCATGAGGGCTGGGAGCTGTTTTTT. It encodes CASHEGWELFF.